The 26 T cell receptor beta chains given below trace back to one sample, sequenced in a study of technical replicates of blood from a few donors. Only in-frame clones appear in the TCRdb table, and some are missing; sequencing was by immunoSEQ multiplex PCR. The data contain roughly 71,000 clones, roughly 92% of them singletons. The sequencing input was T cells isolated from PBMCs. The receptor set was obtained from a human donor in good health.

V and J are TRBV5-1 and TRBJ2-3, with 9 positions matching TRBD2. Germline trimming cut 5 bases from V and 2 bases from J; bases unmatched to any gene: 9. This CDR3 comprises 16 residues. Germline assignment: CDR1 SGHRS and CDR2 YFSETQ. CDR3 nucleotide sequence: TGCGCCAGCAGTTCTACCCTAGCGGGGATCACAGATACGCAGTATTTT. It yields the protein CASSSTLAGITDTQYF.

The V call is TRBV10-3, the J call TRBJ2-6; D is undetermined. V lost 3 bases to trimming and J lost 0 bases, with 3 bases between them. The V gene's germline CDR1 is ENHRY and CDR2 SYGVKD. The CDR3 covers 14 residues. The CDR3 region is CAISDSSGANVLTF. CDR3 bases: TGTGCCATCAGTGACAGCTCTGGGGCCAACGTCCTGACTTTC.

The chain carries TRBV4-2 and TRBJ2-7; 8 bases match TRBD1. V lost 3 bases and J lost 3; bases outside the gene matches: 4. Germline CDR1 and CDR2: LGHNA and YNFKEQ. CDR3 length: 14 residues. The CDR3 loop reads CASSQADRGYEQYF. The CDR3, as DNA: TGTGCCAGCAGCCAGGCTGACAGGGGCTACGAGCAGTACTTC.

The chain carries TRBV11-2 and TRBJ1-4; D may be TRBD1 (5 bases). V shed 2 bases and J shed 12 bases, with 7 bases lying between them. Germline V gene sequence: CDR1 SGHAT, CDR2 FQNNGV. The CDR3 has 11 amino acids. The CDR3 spells CASSLQGELFF. In nucleotides, the CDR3 is TGTGCCAGCAGCTTACAGGGTGAACTGTTTTTT.

CDR3: CASSLGAATEAFF. The CDR3, as DNA: TGCGCCAGCAGCTTGGGGGCAGCCACTGAAGCTTTCTTT. The chain links TRBV5-1 to TRBJ1-1; D gene unclear. Trimming cost V 0 bases and J 4 bases, with 7 bases left between them. The CDR3 runs 13 residues. Germline lookup yields CDR1 SGHRS and CDR2 YFSETQ.

This clone appeared once. As DNA, the CDR3 is TGTGCCACCAGCGGGGGTAGTGCGGGATCCTACGAGCAGTACTTC. Translated, it gives CATSGGSAGSYEQYF. This chain links TRBV15 with TRBJ2-7; the D gene is possibly TRBD2 (6 bases). Germline V gene lookup returns CDR1 LNHNV and CDR2 YYDKDF (reference sequence). This CDR3 has 15 residues. The germline V and J ends were trimmed by 5 bases and 1 base, with 15 bases remaining between them. Full variable domain (outside the CDR3, taken from reference TRBV15 and TRBJ2-7): DAMVIQNPRYQVTQFGKPVTLSCSQTLNHNVMYWYQQKSSQAPKLLFHYYDKDFNNEADTPDNFQSRRPNTSFCFLDIRSPGLGDTAMYLCATSGGSAGSYEQYFGPGTRLTVT.

This clone was picked up one time. The chain joins TRBV2 to TRBJ2-7, with 15 bases aligning to TRBD2. This CDR3 is 17 amino acids long. Trimming removed 4 bases from V and 4 bases from J; junction bases left unmatched: 8. Per the germline V gene, CDR1 is SNHLY and CDR2 is FYNNEI. CDR3 DNA: TGTGCCAGCAGTGGATCCGGGACTAGCGGGAGGCTGTACGAGCAGTACTTC. Its protein is CASSGSGTSGRLYEQYF.

This rearrangement joins TRBV7-9 to TRBJ2-7; possibly TRBD2 for D (6 bases). V lost 4 bases, J lost 3 bases, and 16 bases lay in between. CDR3 size: 15 residues. Per germline, CDR1 SEHNR and CDR2 FQNEAQ (reference sequence). The CDR3 sequence is CASSSPGAVDYEQYF. As DNA, the CDR3 is TGTGCCAGCAGCTCCCCGGGAGCAGTCGACTACGAGCAGTACTTC.

This chain joins TRBV11-1 and TRBJ1-5, with D unresolved. Trimming took 1 base from V and 7 from J, leaving 8 bases between them. This CDR3 region has 13 residues. Germline CDR1 reads SGHAT; CDR2 reads FQDESV (reference sequence). The CDR3 bases are TGTGCCAGCAGCTTAGAGTTCGGGCAGCCCCAGCATTTT. Amino acids: CASSLEFGQPQHF.

This rearrangement joins TRBV12-5 to TRBJ2-2; 11 nucleotides line up with TRBD2. CDR3 length equals 16 residues. The germline V gene encodes CDR1 LGHNT and CDR2 FRNRAP. The V segment lost 3 bases and the J segment 7 bases; nucleotides outside the gene matches: 7. The CDR3 spells CASGLGLAGGVGELFF. The CDR3 DNA is TGTGCTAGTGGTTTAGGTCTAGCGGGAGGAGTCGGGGAGCTGTTTTTT. The full variable domain, its missing parts supplied by reference TRBV12-5 and TRBJ2-2, is DARVTQTPRHKVTEMGQEVTMRCQPILGHNTVFWYRQTMMQGLELLAYFRNRAPLDDSGMPKDRFSAEMPDATLATLKIQPSEPRDSAVYFCASGLGLAGGVGELFFGEGSRLTVL.

The rearrangement links TRBV18 to TRBJ1-2; 10 bases are a match to TRBD1. Per the germline V gene, CDR1 is KGHSH and CDR2 is LQKENI. J was trimmed by 9 bases and V by 1 base; bases with no gene match: 14. CDR3 length equals 17 residues. The CDR3 reads CASSPLVDSRQGARYTF. The CDR3 DNA reads TGTGCCAGCTCACCACTGGTAGATAGTCGACAGGGGGCTCGCTACACCTTC.

This chain joins TRBV7-6 and TRBJ2-7, with TRBD1 matching over 7 bases. The CDR3 is made up of 13 amino acids. The trim removed 1 base at V and 3 bases at J, leaving 0 bases unmatched. Looked up from germline, CDR1 is SGHVS and CDR2 is FNYEAQ. CDR3 region: CASSLGDSYEQYF. The DNA for the CDR3 is TGTGCCAGCAGCTTAGGGGACAGCTACGAGCAGTACTTC. Looking up the rest from reference TRBV7-6 and TRBJ2-7 gives the full variable domain: GAGVSQSPRYKVTKRGQDVALRCDPISGHVSLYWYRQALGQGPEFLTYFNYEAQQDKSGLPNDRFSAERPEGSISTLTIQRTEQRDSAMYRCASSLGDSYEQYFGPGTRLTVT.

This chain uses TRBV4-2 with TRBJ1-1; TRBD1 is a possible D gene (6 bases). The germline gives CDR1 LGHNA, CDR2 YNFKEQ. The CDR3 extends over 15 amino acids. The ends were cut back, 1 base at V and 5 bases at J, with 14 bases in the middle. The CDR3 region is CASSQVWSGETEAFF. In DNA, the CDR3 is TGTGCCAGCAGCCAAGTATGGTCAGGGGAAACTGAAGCTTTCTTT.

The rearrangement joins TRBV11-2 to TRBJ2-7; 9 bases fit TRBD1. Germline CDR1 is SGHAT and CDR2 is FQNNGV. The CDR3 has 16 amino acids. The junction had 11 bases not matched to a gene; V was cut back by 5 bases and J by 3 bases. DNA for the CDR3: TGTGCCAGCAGCGTCTCGACCGGGACAGGGCTCTACGAGCAGTACTTC. Amino acid sequence: CASSVSTGTGLYEQYF.

The J gene is TRBJ2-7, the V gene TRBV2, with no clear D. The germline CDR1 and CDR2 sequences are SNHLY and FYNNEI. The CDR3 runs to 10 residues. V shed 8 bases and J shed 3 bases, with 5 bases lying between them. CDR3 loop: CASFYYEQYF. As DNA, the CDR3 is TGTGCCAGCTTTTACTACGAGCAGTACTTC.

The chain recombines TRBV5-1 with TRBJ2-6; 8 nucleotides align to TRBD1. This CDR3 spans 16 amino acids. Germline trimming cut 2 bases from V and 0 bases from J; bases unmatched to any gene: 1. Germline V gene lookup returns CDR1 SGHRS and CDR2 YFSETQ. CDR3 amino acids: CASSLGQGSGANVLTF. The CDR3 nucleotides read TGCGCCAGCAGCTTAGGACAGGGCTCTGGGGCCAACGTCCTGACTTTC.

This sequence joins TRBV7-8 and TRBJ2-3; a weak D match, TRBD2 (6 bases). The germline V gene has CDR1 SGHVS and CDR2 FQNEAQ. The CDR3 is 15 amino acids. With 5 bases removed from V and 1 base from J, the gap between germline ends came to 13 bases. This CDR3 reads CASSRLVVGTDTQYF. CDR3 sequence (DNA): TGTGCCAGCAGCCGACTAGTTGTCGGCACAGATACGCAGTATTTT.

This chain connects TRBV7-2 to TRBJ1-1, with D possibly being TRBD1 (5 bases). Trimming left V 4 bases short and J 10 bases short, with 16 bases between. The V gene's germline CDR1 is SGHTA and CDR2 FQGNSA. The CDR3 has 13 amino acids. DNA for the CDR3: TGTGCCAGCAGCTCCGACAGTCCCCATGGAGCTTTCTTT. Translated: CASSSDSPHGAFF.

The chain couples TRBV9 to TRBJ2-5; the match to TRBD1 covers 10 bases. CDR3 size: 16 residues. The germline gives CDR1 SGDLS, CDR2 YYNGEE. Trimming took 0 bases from V and 5 from J; bases not matched to a gene: 7. The CDR3 here is CASSVEGQGFPETQYF. The CDR3 DNA reads TGTGCCAGCAGCGTAGAGGGACAGGGGTTCCCTGAGACCCAGTACTTC.

The V gene is TRBV4-2, the J gene TRBJ2-7; 11 nucleotides align to TRBD1. The ends lost 1 base at V and 2 bases at J; junction bases unmatched: 4. The CDR3 has 16 amino acids. Germline V CDR1 and CDR2: LGHNA, YNFKEQ. This CDR3 reads CASSQGGTGGAYEQYF. The DNA for the CDR3 is TGTGCCAGCAGCCAAGGCGGGACAGGGGGGGCCTACGAGCAGTACTTC.

The chain uses TRBV28 and TRBJ1-2, with D uncertain. V dropped 5 bases and J dropped 0 bases, with 10 bases sitting between them. The CDR3 is made up of 14 amino acids. Germline values: CDR1 MDHEN, CDR2 SYDVKM. This chain's CDR3 is CASSQSTANYGYTF. The CDR3, as DNA: TGTGCCAGCAGTCAGTCTACAGCTAACTATGGCTACACCTTC.

This clone was seen once. The V gene is TRBV5-6, the J gene TRBJ2-7, with D possibly matching TRBD1 (5 bases). V was cut by 2 bases and J by 0 bases, with 12 bases left in between. Germline values: CDR1 SGHDT, CDR2 YYEEEE. The CDR3 consists of 15 residues. The CDR3 DNA reads as TGTGCCAGCAGCTTAATGACAGAAAGCTCCTACGAGCAGTACTTC. It codes for CASSLMTESSYEQYF.

The chain combines TRBV2 with TRBJ2-1; D ambiguous. The V gene's germline CDR1 is SNHLY and CDR2 FYNNEI. Trimming took off 4 bases at V and 1 base at J, with 14 bases between the two ends. The CDR3 totals 16 residues. The CDR3 spells CASSVLSSRSYNEQFF. The CDR3 DNA reads TGTGCCAGCAGTGTCCTGAGTTCCCGTTCCTACAATGAGCAGTTCTTC. Supplemented by reference TRBV2 and TRBJ2-1, the full variable domain reads EPEVTQTPSHQVTQMGQEVILRCVPISNHLYFYWYRQILGQKVEFLVSFYNNEISEKSEIFDDQFSVERPDGSNFTLKIRSTKLEDSAMYFCASSVLSSRSYNEQFFGPGTRLTVL.

The sample holds one count of this clone. The genes are TRBV19 and TRBJ1-1; no clear D. The CDR3 has 15 residues. The germline V and J ends were trimmed by 0 bases and 0 bases, with 8 bases remaining between them. The germline CDR1 and CDR2 sequences are LNHDA and SQIVND (reference sequence). For the CDR3, the DNA is TGTGCCAGTAGTATAGATGGAGCTATGAACACTGAAGCTTTCTTT. This sequence encodes CASSIDGAMNTEAFF.

The J gene is TRBJ2-3, the V gene TRBV9; 10 bases map to TRBD2. The CDR3 spans 16 residues. Trimming took 0 bases from V and 4 from J; bases not matched to a gene: 5. Looked up from germline, CDR1 is SGDLS and CDR2 is YYNGEE. Here the CDR3 DNA reads TGTGCCAGCAGCGTAGGCTCTAGCGGGAGACCAGATACGCAGTATTTT. This gives the protein CASSVGSSGRPDTQYF.

The V gene is TRBV6-6, the J gene TRBJ1-1; the D is unclear. Germline lookup yields CDR1 MNHNY and CDR2 SVGAGI (reference sequence). The germline V and J ends were trimmed by 2 bases and 5 bases, with 6 bases remaining between them. This CDR3 region has 12 residues. This CDR3 reads CASSYAETEAFF. CDR3 nucleotides: TGTGCCAGCAGTTACGCGGAGACTGAAGCTTTCTTT.